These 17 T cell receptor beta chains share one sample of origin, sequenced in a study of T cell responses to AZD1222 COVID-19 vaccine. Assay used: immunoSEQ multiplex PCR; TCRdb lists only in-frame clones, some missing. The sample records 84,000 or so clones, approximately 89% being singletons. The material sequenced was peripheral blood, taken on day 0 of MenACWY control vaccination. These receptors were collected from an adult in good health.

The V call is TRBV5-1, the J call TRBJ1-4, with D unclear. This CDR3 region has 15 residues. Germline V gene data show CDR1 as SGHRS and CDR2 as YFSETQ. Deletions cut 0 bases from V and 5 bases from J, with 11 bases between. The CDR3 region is CASSLEFGLNEKLFF. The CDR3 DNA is TGCGCCAGCAGCTTGGAATTTGGACTAAATGAAAAACTGTTTTTT.

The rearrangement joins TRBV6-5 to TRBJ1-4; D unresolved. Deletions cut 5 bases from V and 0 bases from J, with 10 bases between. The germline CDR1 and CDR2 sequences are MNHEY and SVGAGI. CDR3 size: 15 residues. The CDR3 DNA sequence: TGTGCCAGCAGTCTTCAGCATACAACTAATGAAAAACTGTTTTTT. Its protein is CASSLQHTTNEKLFF.

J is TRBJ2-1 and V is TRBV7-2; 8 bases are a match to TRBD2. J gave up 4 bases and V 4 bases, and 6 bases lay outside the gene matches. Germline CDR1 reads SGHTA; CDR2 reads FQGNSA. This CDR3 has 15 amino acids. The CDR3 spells CASSSGLVLYNEQFF. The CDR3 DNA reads TGTGCCAGCAGCTCGGGACTAGTACTTTACAATGAGCAGTTCTTC.

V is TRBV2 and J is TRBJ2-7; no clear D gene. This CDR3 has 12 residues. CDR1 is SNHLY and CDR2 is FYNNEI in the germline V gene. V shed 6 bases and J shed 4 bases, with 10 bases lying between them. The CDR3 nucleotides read TGTGCCAGCAGCGGCCTCAATTACGAGCAGTACTTC. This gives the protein CASSGLNYEQYF.

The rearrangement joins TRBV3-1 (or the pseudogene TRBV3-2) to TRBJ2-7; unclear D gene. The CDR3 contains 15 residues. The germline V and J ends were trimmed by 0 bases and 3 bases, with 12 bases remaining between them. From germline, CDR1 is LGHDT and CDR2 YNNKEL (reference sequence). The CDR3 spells CASSQDQLRVYEQYF. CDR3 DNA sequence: TGTGCCAGCAGCCAAGATCAGTTAAGGGTCTACGAGCAGTACTTC.

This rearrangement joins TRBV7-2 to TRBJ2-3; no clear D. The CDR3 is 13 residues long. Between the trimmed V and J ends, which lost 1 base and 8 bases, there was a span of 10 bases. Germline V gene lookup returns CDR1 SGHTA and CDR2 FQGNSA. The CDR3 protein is CASSLEGLGTQYF. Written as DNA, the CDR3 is TGTGCCAGCAGCTTAGAAGGTTTGGGTACGCAGTATTTT.

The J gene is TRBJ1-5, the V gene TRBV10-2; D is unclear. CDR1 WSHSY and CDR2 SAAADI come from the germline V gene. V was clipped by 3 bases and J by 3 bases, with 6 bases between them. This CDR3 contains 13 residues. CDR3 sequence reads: CASSDRFNQPQHF. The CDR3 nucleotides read TGCGCCAGCAGTGACAGGTTCAATCAGCCCCAGCATTTT.

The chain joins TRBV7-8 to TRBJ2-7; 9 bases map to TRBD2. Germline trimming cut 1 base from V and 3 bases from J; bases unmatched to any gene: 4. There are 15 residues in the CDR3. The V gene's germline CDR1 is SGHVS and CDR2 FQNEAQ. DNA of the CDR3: TGTGCCAGCAGCTTAGTAGCGGGAGTTGTCTACGAGCAGTACTTC. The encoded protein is CASSLVAGVVYEQYF.

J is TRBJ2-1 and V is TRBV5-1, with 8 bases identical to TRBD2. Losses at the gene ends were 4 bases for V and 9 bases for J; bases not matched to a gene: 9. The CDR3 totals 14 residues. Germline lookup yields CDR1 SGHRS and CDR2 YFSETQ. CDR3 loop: CASSVGGALAEQFF. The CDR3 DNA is TGCGCCAGCAGCGTCGGGGGGGCCCTAGCTGAGCAGTTCTTC.

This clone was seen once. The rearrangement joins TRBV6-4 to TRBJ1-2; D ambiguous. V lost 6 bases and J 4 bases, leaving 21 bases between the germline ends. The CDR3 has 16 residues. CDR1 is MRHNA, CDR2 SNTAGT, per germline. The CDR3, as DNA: TGTGCCAGCAGCTTTACAGCTAATGCTGGGAGCTATGGCTACACCTTC. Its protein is CASSFTANAGSYGYTF.

The CDR3, as DNA: TGTGCCAGCAGCCAAGTTGGGTATGGCTACACCTTC. Residues: CASSQVGYGYTF. This chain joins TRBV3-1 (or the pseudogene TRBV3-2) and TRBJ1-2; D is undetermined. Trimming left V 1 base short and J 5 bases short, with 5 bases between. From germline, CDR1 is LGHDT and CDR2 YNNKEL (reference sequence). This CDR3 spans 12 amino acids.

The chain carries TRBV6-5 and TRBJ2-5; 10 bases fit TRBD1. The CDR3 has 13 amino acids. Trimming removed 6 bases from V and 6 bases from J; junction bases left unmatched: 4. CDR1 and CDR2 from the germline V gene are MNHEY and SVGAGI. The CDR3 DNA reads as TGTGCCAGCAGGACAGGGGGCGCACAGACCCAGTACTTC. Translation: CASRTGGAQTQYF.

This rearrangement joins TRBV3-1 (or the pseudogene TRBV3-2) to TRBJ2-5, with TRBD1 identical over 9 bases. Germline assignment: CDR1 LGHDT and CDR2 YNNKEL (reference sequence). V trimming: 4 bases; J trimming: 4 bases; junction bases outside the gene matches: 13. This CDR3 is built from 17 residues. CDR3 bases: TGTGCCAGCAGCCGCATAAGACAGGGGGGAACCGTAGAGACCCAGTACTTC. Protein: CASSRIRQGGTVETQYF.

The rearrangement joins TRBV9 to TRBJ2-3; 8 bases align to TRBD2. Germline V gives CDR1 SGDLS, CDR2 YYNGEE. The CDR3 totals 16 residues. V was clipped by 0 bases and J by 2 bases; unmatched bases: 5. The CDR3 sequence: CASSVAGGGYTDTQYF. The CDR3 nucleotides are TGTGCCAGCAGCGTAGCGGGCGGGGGGTACACAGATACGCAGTATTTT.

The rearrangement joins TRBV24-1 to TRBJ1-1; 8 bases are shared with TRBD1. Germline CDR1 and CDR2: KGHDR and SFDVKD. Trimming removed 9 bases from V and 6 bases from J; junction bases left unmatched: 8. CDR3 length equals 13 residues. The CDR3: CATEQGASSEAFF. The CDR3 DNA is TGTGCCACCGAGCAGGGGGCTAGTTCTGAAGCTTTCTTT.

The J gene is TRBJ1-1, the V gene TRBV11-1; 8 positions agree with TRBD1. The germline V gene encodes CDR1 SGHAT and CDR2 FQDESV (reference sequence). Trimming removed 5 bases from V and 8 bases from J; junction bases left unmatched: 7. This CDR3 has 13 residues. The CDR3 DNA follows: TGTGCCAGCAGCCCGGACAGGGACCTAGAAGCTTTCTTT. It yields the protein CASSPDRDLEAFF.

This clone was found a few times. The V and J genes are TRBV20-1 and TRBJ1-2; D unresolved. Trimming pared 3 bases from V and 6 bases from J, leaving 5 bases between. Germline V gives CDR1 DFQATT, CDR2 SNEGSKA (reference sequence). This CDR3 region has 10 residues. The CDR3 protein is CSARWDGYTF. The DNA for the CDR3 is TGCAGTGCTAGGTGGGATGGCTACACCTTC.